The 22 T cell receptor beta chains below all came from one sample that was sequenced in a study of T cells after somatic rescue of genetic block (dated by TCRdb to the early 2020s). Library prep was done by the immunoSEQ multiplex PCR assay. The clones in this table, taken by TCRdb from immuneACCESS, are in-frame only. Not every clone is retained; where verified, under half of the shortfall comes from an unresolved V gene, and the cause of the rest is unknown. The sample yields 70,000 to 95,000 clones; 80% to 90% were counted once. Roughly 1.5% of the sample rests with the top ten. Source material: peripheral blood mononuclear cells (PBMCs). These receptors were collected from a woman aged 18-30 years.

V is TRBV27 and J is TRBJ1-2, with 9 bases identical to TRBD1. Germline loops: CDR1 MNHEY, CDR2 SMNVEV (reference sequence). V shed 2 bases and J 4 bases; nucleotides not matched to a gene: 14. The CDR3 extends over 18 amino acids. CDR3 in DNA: TGTGCCAGCAGTTTAAAACCGGACAGGGGCTCTTATTTCTATGGCTACACCTTC. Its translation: CASSLKPDRGSYFYGYTF.

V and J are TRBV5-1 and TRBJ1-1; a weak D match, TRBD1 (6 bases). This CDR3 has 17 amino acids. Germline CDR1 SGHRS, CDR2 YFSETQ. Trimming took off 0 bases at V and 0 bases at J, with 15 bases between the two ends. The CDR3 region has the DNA TGCGCCAGCAGCTTGGCCAGAGTTGGGGGCTTGAACACTGAAGCTTTCTTT. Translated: CASSLARVGGLNTEAFF.

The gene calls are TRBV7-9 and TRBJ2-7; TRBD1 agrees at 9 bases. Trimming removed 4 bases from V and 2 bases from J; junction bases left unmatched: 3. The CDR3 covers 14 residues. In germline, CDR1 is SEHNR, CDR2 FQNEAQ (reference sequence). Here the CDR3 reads CASSSRDRAYEQYF. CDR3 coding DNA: TGTGCCAGCAGCTCGCGGGACAGGGCCTACGAGCAGTACTTC.

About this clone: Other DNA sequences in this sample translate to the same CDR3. The DNA for the CDR3 is TGTGCCAGCAGCCCAGGACTAGCGGAACCCTACGAGCAGTACTTC. As protein: CASSPGLAEPYEQYF. The chain has TRBV7-9 and TRBJ2-7, with 10 bases fitting TRBD2. Trimming at V came to 5 bases and at J to 2 bases, leaving 6 bases not matched to a gene. The CDR3 covers 15 residues. The germline V gene has CDR1 SEHNR and CDR2 FQNEAQ (reference sequence).

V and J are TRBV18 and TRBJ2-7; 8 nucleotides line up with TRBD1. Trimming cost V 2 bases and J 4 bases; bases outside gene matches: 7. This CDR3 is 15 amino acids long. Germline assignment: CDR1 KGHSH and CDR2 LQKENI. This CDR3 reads CASSPATGDSYEQYF. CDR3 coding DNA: TGTGCCAGCTCACCAGCGACAGGGGATTCGTACGAGCAGTACTTC.

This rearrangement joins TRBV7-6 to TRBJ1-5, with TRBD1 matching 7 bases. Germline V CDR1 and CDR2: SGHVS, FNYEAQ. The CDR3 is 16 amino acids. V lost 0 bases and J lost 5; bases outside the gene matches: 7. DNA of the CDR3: TGTGCCAGCAGCTTAGCGCCGACAGGGTTGGATCAGCCCCAGCATTTT. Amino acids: CASSLAPTGLDQPQHF.

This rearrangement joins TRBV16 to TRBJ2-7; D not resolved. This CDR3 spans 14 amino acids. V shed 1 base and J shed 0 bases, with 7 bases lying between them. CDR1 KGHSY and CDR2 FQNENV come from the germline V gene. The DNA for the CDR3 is TGTGCCAGCAGCCAATTTTCCAACTCCTACGAGCAGTACTTC. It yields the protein CASSQFSNSYEQYF.

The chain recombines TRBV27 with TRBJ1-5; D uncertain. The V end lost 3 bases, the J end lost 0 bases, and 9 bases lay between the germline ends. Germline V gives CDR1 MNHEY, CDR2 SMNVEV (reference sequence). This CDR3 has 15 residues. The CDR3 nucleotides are TGTGCCAGCAGTTTGACGGGAAATAGCAATCAGCCCCAGCATTTT. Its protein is CASSLTGNSNQPQHF.

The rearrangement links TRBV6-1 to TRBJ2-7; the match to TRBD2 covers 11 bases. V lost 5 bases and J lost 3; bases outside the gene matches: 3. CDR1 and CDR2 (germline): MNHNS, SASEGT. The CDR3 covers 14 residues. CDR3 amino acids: CASSLGLAVYEQYF. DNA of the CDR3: TGTGCCAGCAGTCTGGGACTAGCGGTCTACGAGCAGTACTTC.

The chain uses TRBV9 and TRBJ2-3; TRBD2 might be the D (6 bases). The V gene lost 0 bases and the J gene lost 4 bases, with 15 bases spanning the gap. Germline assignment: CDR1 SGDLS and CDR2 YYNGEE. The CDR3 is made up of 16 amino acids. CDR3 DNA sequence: TGTGCCAGCAGCGTAGCCCCCGGGAGAGGAGCAGATACGCAGTATTTT. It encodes CASSVAPGRGADTQYF.

The CDR3, as DNA: TGCGCCAGCAGCACTGACAGAGGAAACACCATATATTTT. It is translated as CASSTDRGNTIYF. The V gene is TRBV4-3, the J gene TRBJ1-3; tentative D call: TRBD1 (5 bases). Germline loops: CDR1 LGHNA, CDR2 YSLEER. Trimming stripped 5 bases from V and 4 bases from J, with 9 bases between. This CDR3 is built from 13 residues.

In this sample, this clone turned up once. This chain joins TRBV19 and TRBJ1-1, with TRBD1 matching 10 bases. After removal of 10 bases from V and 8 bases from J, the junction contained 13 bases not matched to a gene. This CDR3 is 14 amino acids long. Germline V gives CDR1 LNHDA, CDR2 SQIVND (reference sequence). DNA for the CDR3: TGTGCCACAAACCGGGACAGGGGTTTAAGGGAAGCTTTCTTT. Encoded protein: CATNRDRGLREAFF.

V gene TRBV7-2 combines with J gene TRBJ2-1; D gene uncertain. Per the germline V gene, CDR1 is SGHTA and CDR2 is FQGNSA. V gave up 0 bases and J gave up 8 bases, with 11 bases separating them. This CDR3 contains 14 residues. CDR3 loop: CASSLALQADEQFF. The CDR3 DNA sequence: TGTGCCAGCAGCTTAGCCCTGCAGGCCGATGAGCAGTTCTTC. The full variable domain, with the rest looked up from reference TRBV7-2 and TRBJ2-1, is GAGVSQSPSNKVTEKGKDVELRCDPISGHTALYWYRQSLGQGLEFLIYFQGNSAPDKSGLPSDRFSAERTGGSVSTLTIQRTQQEDSAVYLCASSLALQADEQFFGPGTRLTVL.

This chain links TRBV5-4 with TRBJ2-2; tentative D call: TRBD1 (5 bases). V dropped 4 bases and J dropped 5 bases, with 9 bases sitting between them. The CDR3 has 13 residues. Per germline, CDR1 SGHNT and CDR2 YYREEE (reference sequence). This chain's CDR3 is CASSLQGTGELFF. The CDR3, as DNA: TGTGCCAGCAGCCTTCAGGGAACCGGGGAGCTGTTTTTT. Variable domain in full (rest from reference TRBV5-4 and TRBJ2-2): ETGVTQSPTHLIKTRGQQVTLRCSSQSGHNTVSWYQQALGQGPQFIFQYYREEENGRGNFPPRFSGLQFPNYSSELNVNALELDDSALYLCASSLQGTGELFFGEGSRLTVL.

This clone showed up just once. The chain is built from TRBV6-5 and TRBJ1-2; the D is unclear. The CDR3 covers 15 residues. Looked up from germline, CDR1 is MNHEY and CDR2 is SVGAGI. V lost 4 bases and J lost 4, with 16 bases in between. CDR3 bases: TGTGCCAGCAGTTCCTCCCTATGGAGCGGCTATGGCTACACCTTC. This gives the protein CASSSSLWSGYGYTF.

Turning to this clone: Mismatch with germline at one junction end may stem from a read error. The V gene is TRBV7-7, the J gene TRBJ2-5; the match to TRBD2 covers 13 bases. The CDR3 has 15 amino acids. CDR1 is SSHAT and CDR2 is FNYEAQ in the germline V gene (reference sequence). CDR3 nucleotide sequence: TGTGCTAGCAGCCACGGGACTAGCGGGATGCAGACCCAGTACTTC. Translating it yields CASSHGTSGMQTQYF.

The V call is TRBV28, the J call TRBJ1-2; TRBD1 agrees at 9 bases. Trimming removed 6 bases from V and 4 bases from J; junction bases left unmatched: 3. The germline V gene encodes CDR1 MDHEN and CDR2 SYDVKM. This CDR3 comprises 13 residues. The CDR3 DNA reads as TGTGCCAGCAGGGAGACAGGGGGCTATGGCTACACCTTC. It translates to CASRETGGYGYTF.

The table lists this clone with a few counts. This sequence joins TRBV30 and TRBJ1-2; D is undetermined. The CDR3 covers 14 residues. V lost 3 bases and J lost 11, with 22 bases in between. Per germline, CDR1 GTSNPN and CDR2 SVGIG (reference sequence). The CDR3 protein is CAWSHDVSKEGYTF. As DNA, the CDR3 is TGTGCCTGGAGCCACGACGTGAGTAAGGAGGGATACACCTTC.

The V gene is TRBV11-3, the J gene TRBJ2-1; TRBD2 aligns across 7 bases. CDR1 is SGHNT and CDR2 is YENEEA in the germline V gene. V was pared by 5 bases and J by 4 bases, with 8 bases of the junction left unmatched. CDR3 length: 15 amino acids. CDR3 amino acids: CASSLGLGTYNEQFF. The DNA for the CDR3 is TGTGCCAGCAGCCTAGGACTAGGTACTTACAATGAGCAGTTCTTC. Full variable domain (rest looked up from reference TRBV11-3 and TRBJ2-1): EAGVVQSPRYKIIEKKQPVAFWCNPISGHNTLYWYLQNLGQGPELLIRYENEEAVDDSQLPKDRFSAERLKGVDSTLKIQPAELGDSAVYLCASSLGLGTYNEQFFGPGTRLTVL.

The CDR3 region has the DNA TGTGCCAGCAGTCGGACCCCCAAGGATTCACCCCTCCACTTT. Translating gives CASSRTPKDSPLHF. V is TRBV6-5 and J is TRBJ1-6; no firm D call. The germline V gene has CDR1 MNHEY and CDR2 SVGAGI. V shed 5 bases and J shed 8 bases, with 13 bases lying between them. The CDR3 extends over 14 amino acids.

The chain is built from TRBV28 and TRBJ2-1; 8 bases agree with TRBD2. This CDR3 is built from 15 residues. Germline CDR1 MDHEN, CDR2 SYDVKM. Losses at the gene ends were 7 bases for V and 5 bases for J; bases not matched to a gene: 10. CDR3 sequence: CASTLGLAGNNEQFF. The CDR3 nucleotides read TGTGCCAGCACCTTGGGGCTAGCGGGTAACAATGAGCAGTTCTTC.

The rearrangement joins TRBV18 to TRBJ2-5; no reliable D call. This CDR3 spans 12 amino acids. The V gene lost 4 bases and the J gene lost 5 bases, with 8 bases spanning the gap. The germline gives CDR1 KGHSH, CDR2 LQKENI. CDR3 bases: TGTGCCAGCTCACGGGAAGGTGAGACCCAGTACTTC. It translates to CASSREGETQYF.